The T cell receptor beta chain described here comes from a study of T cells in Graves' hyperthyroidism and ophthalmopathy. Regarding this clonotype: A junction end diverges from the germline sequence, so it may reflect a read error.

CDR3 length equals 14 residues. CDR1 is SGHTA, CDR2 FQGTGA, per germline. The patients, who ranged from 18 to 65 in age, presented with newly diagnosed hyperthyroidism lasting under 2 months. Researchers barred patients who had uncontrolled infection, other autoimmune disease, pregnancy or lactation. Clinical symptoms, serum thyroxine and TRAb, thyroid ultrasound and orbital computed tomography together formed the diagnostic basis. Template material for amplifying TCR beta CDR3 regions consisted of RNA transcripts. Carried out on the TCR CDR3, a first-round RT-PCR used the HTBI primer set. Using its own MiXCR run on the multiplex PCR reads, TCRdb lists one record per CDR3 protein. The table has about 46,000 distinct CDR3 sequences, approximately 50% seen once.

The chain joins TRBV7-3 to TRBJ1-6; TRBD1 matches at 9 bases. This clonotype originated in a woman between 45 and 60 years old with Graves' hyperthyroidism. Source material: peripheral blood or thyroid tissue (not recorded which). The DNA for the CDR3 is TGTGCCAGCAGCCTAACCGGGACAGGGTCGCCCCTCCACTTT. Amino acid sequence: CASSLTGTGSPLHF.